This entry lists 12 T cell receptor beta chains sequenced from one sample in a study of blood T cells in healthy people across ages. A sample-barcoded 5' primer and a J-beta primer mix were used in a second PCR of roughly 7 to 11 cycles. TCRdb fed the 5' RACE reads into MiXCR, producing one record per CDR3 protein. The repertoire consists of roughly 1,500,000 distinct CDR3 sequences, with around 35% occurring once and the leading ten covering approximately 10%. Material: blood. The receptors derive from a woman in her twenties or thirties in good health.

The genes are TRBV11-2 and TRBJ2-1, with D possibly being TRBD1 or TRBD2 (5 bases each). The closer fit of TRBJ2-7 to the DNA end suggests the J call may be wrong. This CDR3 has 16 amino acids. Germline CDR1 reads SGHAT; CDR2 reads FQNNGV. CDR3 residues: CASSTTYRDAYNEQYF. DNA for the CDR3: TGTGCCAGCAGCACAACTTACCGGGACGCCTACAATGAGCAGTACTTC.

The sample holds a few counts of this clonotype. The junction differs from germline at one of its ends, possibly a read error. The chain recombines TRBV18 with TRBJ1-5; no clear D. The CDR3 is made up of 13 amino acids. Germline-derived CDR1 and CDR2 are KGHSH and LQKENI. The CDR3 here is CASSPAYNQPQHF. The CDR3 nucleotides read TGTGCCAGTTCACCAGCCTACAATCAGCCCCAGCATTTT.

This clonotype was counted a few times. The genes are TRBV5-1 and TRBJ2-1; 8 positions match TRBD2. Germline trimming cut 3 bases from V and 8 bases from J; bases unmatched to any gene: 10. The CDR3 covers 15 residues. Per germline, CDR1 SGHRS and CDR2 YFSETQ. The CDR3 DNA reads TGCGCCAGCAGCTATTCCGGGGGGGCCATGGATGAGCAGTTCTTC. This gives the protein CASSYSGGAMDEQFF.

V gene TRBV12-3 or TRBV12-4 combines with J gene TRBJ1-5, with a weak D call TRBD1 (6 bases). The CDR3 is 15 residues long. Trimming removed 5 bases at V and 7 bases at J, with 18 bases between. The chain's CDR3 is CASSLGLQGTQPQHF. The CDR3 DNA reads as TGTGCCAGCAGTCTGGGGTTACAGGGAACCCAGCCCCAGCATTTT.

This clonotype has a handful of counts. V gene TRBV7-2 combines with J gene TRBJ2-1; D might be TRBD1 (5 bases). The V and J ends lost 6 bases and 3 bases respectively, with 9 bases between them. CDR1 is SGHTA, CDR2 FQGNSA, per germline. The CDR3 length is 13 residues. In DNA, the CDR3 is TGTGCCAGCAGGACAGCGAGCTACAATGAGCAGTTCTTC. Translated: CASRTASYNEQFF. The full variable domain, completed using reference TRBV7-2 and TRBJ2-1, is GAGVSQSPSNKVTEKGKDVELRCDPISGHTALYWYRQSLGQGLEFLIYFQGNSAPDKSGLPSDRFSAERTGGSVSTLTIQRTQQEDSAVYLCASRTASYNEQFFGPGTRLTVL.

Ten or more counts support this clonotype. The J gene is TRBJ2-1, the V gene TRBV13, with 8 bases aligning to TRBD1. Germline V gives CDR1 PRHDT, CDR2 FYEKMQ (reference sequence). Trimming cost V 3 bases and J 7 bases; bases outside gene matches: 2. The length of the CDR3 is 13 residues. CDR3 protein: CASSLDRENEQFF. The CDR3 DNA is TGTGCCAGCAGCTTGGACAGGGAGAATGAGCAGTTCTTC.

The chain recombines TRBV7-2 with TRBJ2-3, with a tentative D call TRBD2 (6 bases). The CDR3 consists of 13 residues. The ends were cut back, 6 bases at V and 11 bases at J, with 18 bases in the middle. CDR1 and CDR2 from the germline V gene are SGHTA and FQGNSA. The CDR3, as DNA: TGTGCCAGCAGGACCAACTACGAGGAGGGGCAGTATTTT. Amino acids: CASRTNYEEGQYF.

This chain connects TRBV12-3 or TRBV12-4 to TRBJ1-2, with D unresolved. V lost 1 base to trimming and J lost 13 bases, with 13 bases between them. The CDR3 runs to 12 residues. CDR3: CASSLGWSGTTF. For the CDR3, the DNA is TGTGCCAGCAGTTTAGGGTGGTCTGGCACCACCTTC.

The chain combines TRBV24-1 with TRBJ2-7; D unclear. This CDR3 has 13 amino acids. Trimming stripped 0 bases from V and 7 bases from J, with 9 bases between. Germline V gene data show CDR1 as KGHDR and CDR2 as SFDVKD. CDR3 protein: CATSDLNLGEQYF. CDR3 DNA: TGTGCCACCAGTGATTTGAATTTGGGGGAGCAGTACTTC.

This clonotype was counted a few times. The chain joins TRBV12-5 to TRBJ2-3; a weak D match, TRBD2 (6 bases). This CDR3 has 14 residues. With 0 bases removed from V and 5 bases from J, the gap between germline ends came to 9 bases. CDR1 is LGHNT and CDR2 is FRNRAP in the germline V gene. The CDR3 here is CASGLVGEEDTQYF. For the CDR3, the DNA is TGTGCTAGTGGTTTGGTTGGGGAGGAAGATACGCAGTATTTT.

In DNA, the CDR3 is TGTGCCAGCGGAGAATCCGGACAGCATAACTATGGCTACACCTTC. It codes for CASGESGQHNYGYTF. The rearrangement links TRBV25-1 to TRBJ1-2; TRBD1 might be the D (6 bases). Germline lookup yields CDR1 MGHDK and CDR2 SYGVNS. V was shortened by 8 bases and J by 1 base, with 17 bases between the two germline ends. The CDR3 loop spans 15 amino acids.

This clonotype was observed a few times. The chain is built from TRBV28 and TRBJ2-1; 7 nucleotides line up with TRBD1. This CDR3 contains 15 residues. After removal of 6 bases from V and 2 bases from J, the junction contained 7 bases not matched to a gene. Looked up from germline, CDR1 is MDHEN and CDR2 is SYDVKM. The CDR3 here is CASRSDRDAYNEQFF. In nucleotides, the CDR3 is TGTGCCAGCAGGTCCGACAGGGACGCCTACAATGAGCAGTTCTTC.